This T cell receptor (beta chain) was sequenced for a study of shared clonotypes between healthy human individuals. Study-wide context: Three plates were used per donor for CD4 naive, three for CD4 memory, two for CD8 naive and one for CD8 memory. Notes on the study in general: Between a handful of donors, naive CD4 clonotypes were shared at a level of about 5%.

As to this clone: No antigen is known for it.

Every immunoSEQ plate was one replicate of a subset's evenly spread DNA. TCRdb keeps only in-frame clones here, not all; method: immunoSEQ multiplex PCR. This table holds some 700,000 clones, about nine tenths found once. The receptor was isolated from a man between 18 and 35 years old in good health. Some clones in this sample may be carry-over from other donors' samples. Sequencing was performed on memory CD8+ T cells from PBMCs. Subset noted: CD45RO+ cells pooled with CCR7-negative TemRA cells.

CDR3 in amino acids: CASSFSLWDTLKLNTEAFF. Here the CDR3 DNA reads TGTGCCAGCAGCTTTTCCTTATGGGACACACTAAAGCTGAACACTGAAGCTTTCTTT. This rearrangement joins TRBV11-2 to TRBJ1-1, with a weak D call TRBD1 (6 bases). This CDR3 has 19 residues. V shed 3 bases and J shed 0 bases, with 23 bases lying between them. The germline V gene has CDR1 SGHAT and CDR2 FQNNGV.